One and the same sample provided the 12 T cell receptor beta chains below, sequenced in a study of T cell responses to AZD1222 COVID-19 vaccine (dated by TCRdb to the early 2020s). Library method: the immunoSEQ multiplex PCR assay. Sourced from immuneACCESS, this table was stored by TCRdb with only in-frame sequences that have V and J called. A share of the clones is absent; for the studies checked, an unresolved V gene accounts for under half, and the remainder has no known explanation. Counted in this sample were 120,000 to 150,000 clones; around 90% of them appeared once. The ten largest clones add up to 5% to 6.5% of the sample. Explained via the paper, the time point label denotes: about 28 days (+/-7) after the second vaccine dose. What this sample's treatment or condition label stands for: meningococcal conjugate vaccine given as trial control. Specimen: peripheral blood, collected 28 days after the second dose of the MenACWY control vaccine. These receptors were obtained from an adult who received the MenACWY meningococcal vaccine as a control.

This clone appeared a single time. The chain links TRBV4-1 to TRBJ2-1; 8 bases match TRBD2. Germline V gene data show CDR1 as MGHRA and CDR2 as YSYEKL. The CDR3 sequence is 17 residues long. V lost 1 base, J lost 0 bases, and 5 bases stayed unmatched. CDR3 coding DNA: TGCGCCAGCAGCCAAGTCGGCGGGAGGAGCTCCTACAATGAGCAGTTCTTC. This translates into CASSQVGGRSSYNEQFF.

The V and J genes are TRBV18 and TRBJ2-5, with 10 bases aligning to TRBD2. CDR3 length: 20 residues. Germline CDR1 is KGHSH and CDR2 is LQKENI. V shed 2 bases, J shed 0 bases, and the junction held 15 bases outside the gene matches. In DNA form, the CDR3 reads TGTGCCAGCTCACCATCCCAGCGGGAGGGCCCCCTGAGGTACCAAGAGACCCAGTACTTC. Translated, it gives CASSPSQREGPLRYQETQYF.

The V and J genes are TRBV4-1 and TRBJ1-6; the D gene is possibly TRBD1 (6 bases). The CDR3 loop spans 14 amino acids. Germline CDR1 reads MGHRA; CDR2 reads YSYEKL. V shed 0 bases and J shed 10 bases, with 10 bases lying between them. The CDR3 nucleotides are TGCGCCAGCAGCCAAGACAGGGGAAACTCACCCCTCCACTTT. It specifies CASSQDRGNSPLHF.

The rearrangement uses TRBV10-3 and TRBJ2-7, with a weak D call TRBD1 (5 bases). V was cut by 6 bases and J by 4 bases, with 10 bases left in between. This CDR3 has 12 residues. CDR1 is ENHRY and CDR2 is SYGVKD in the germline V gene. The CDR3 spells CAIRDNQYEQYF. Here the CDR3 DNA reads TGTGCCATCAGGGACAATCAGTACGAGCAGTACTTC.

The chain is built from TRBV3-1 (or the pseudogene TRBV3-2) and TRBJ2-3; possibly TRBD1 for D (6 bases). V dropped 5 bases and J dropped 2 bases, with 14 bases sitting between them. The V gene's germline CDR1 is LGHDT and CDR2 YNNKEL (reference sequence). The CDR3 sequence is 15 residues long. In DNA form, the CDR3 reads TGTGCCAGCAGCGGAAGACAGGAACTCACAGATACGCAGTATTTT. Amino acids: CASSGRQELTDTQYF.

This chain joins TRBV9 and TRBJ2-2, with 10 positions matching TRBD1. This CDR3 has 15 amino acids. V was pared by 4 bases and J by 2 bases, with 2 bases of the junction left unmatched. Germline V gene sequence: CDR1 SGDLS, CDR2 YYNGEE. The DNA for the CDR3 is TGTGCCAGCAGCCAGACAGGGGGCAACACCGGGGAGCTGTTTTTT. Protein: CASSQTGGNTGELFF. Full variable domain (outside the CDR3, taken from reference TRBV9 and TRBJ2-2): DSGVTQTPKHLITATGQRVTLRCSPRSGDLSVYWYQQSLDQGLQFLIQYYNGEERAKGNILERFSAQQFPDLHSELNLSSLELGDSALYFCASSQTGGNTGELFFGEGSRLTVL.

This sequence joins TRBV5-1 and TRBJ2-2; D is unresolved. This CDR3 comprises 15 residues. Germline values: CDR1 SGHRS, CDR2 YFSETQ. V shed 0 bases and J shed 2 bases, with 8 bases lying between them. CDR3 bases: TGCGCCAGCAGCTTGGAACCAGACAACACCGGGGAGCTGTTTTTT. Translation gives CASSLEPDNTGELFF.

The table lists this clone with a count of one. The chain is built from TRBV5-6 and TRBJ2-7; 7 positions agree with TRBD1. In germline, CDR1 is SGHDT, CDR2 YYEEEE. The CDR3 consists of 13 residues. J lost 2 bases, V lost 4 bases, and 3 bases had no gene match. CDR3 coding DNA: TGTGCCAGCAGCCCGGGACAGACCTACGAGCAGTACTTC. The encoded protein is CASSPGQTYEQYF.

The chain combines TRBV18 with TRBJ1-6; no firm D call. The CDR3 is made up of 14 amino acids. CDR1 and CDR2 (germline): KGHSH, LQKENI. Trimming took 6 bases from V and 5 from J, leaving 11 bases between them. CDR3 DNA: TGTGCCAGCTCGCGGACTGAGGATAATTCACCCCTCCACTTT. Its translation: CASSRTEDNSPLHF.

This clone has only one observation. V and J are TRBV19 and TRBJ2-2, with D perhaps assigned TRBD1 or TRBD2 (5 bases each). Germline-derived CDR1 and CDR2 are LNHDA and SQIVND (reference sequence). The V and J ends lost 3 bases and 6 bases respectively, with 17 bases between them. The CDR3 has 16 amino acids. CDR3 sequence reads: CASSILRDLGAGELFF. The CDR3, as DNA: TGTGCCAGTAGTATCTTAAGGGACCTAGGGGCCGGGGAGCTGTTTTTT.

V gene TRBV7-2 combines with J gene TRBJ2-7, with D possibly being TRBD1 (6 bases). The CDR3 extends over 15 amino acids. Between the trimmed V and J ends, which lost 5 bases and 3 bases, there was a span of 17 bases. CDR1 SGHTA and CDR2 FQGNSA come from the germline V gene. The CDR3 bases are TGTGCCAGCAGCCCCGCGGCAGGGGATCACTACGAGCAGTACTTC. Translating it yields CASSPAAGDHYEQYF.

The DNA of the CDR3 is TGTGCCAGCAGCTTAGTGGCAGGGGGGAACACTGAAGCTTTCTTT. Translating it yields CASSLVAGGNTEAFF. This rearrangement joins TRBV7-3 to TRBJ1-1, with 7 bases fitting TRBD1. Germline V gives CDR1 SGHTA, CDR2 FQGTGA. The CDR3 contains 15 residues. The J segment lost 1 base and the V segment lost 2 bases, leaving 4 bases of the junction unmatched.